The clone carrying this TCR beta chain showed up just a few times. Antigen specificity is unknown. Germline V gives CDR1 MGHRA, CDR2 YSYEKL. CDR3 length: 16 amino acids. J lost 2 bases, V lost 3 bases, and 8 bases had no gene match. This specimen comes from a study of T cells in Graves' hyperthyroidism and ophthalmopathy. Study outcomes and limitations: By a 13 V-J model, ophthalmopathy was set apart from stable hyperthyroidism. Most thyroid clonotypes with frequency above 0.001 were detected in blood.

Clinical symptoms, serum thyroxine, TRAb, thyroid ultrasound and orbital computed tomography informed diagnoses. Isolation of PBMCs was performed on 8.5 to 10 ml fresh peripheral blood. Amplification yielded TCR beta CDR3 regions, with RNA transcripts as the source. TCR CDR3 regions were first amplified by RT-PCR with HTBI primers. MiXCR, run by TCRdb on the multiplex PCR reads, gives a single entry per CDR3 protein. The data hold about 500,000 distinct CDR3 sequences, with 15% to 20% observed a single time. The chain recombines TRBV4-1 with TRBJ2-3; 7 bases agree with TRBD1. The receptor comes from a young woman with Graves' ophthalmopathy. Sequencing used blood. The CDR3 reads CASSQAPGQSTDTQYF. The CDR3 DNA reads TGCGCCAGCAGCCAGGCACCGGGACAGTCCACAGATACGCAGTATTTT.